A selection of T cell receptor beta chains follows, all from one sample in a study of T cells in localized non-small cell lung cancer. Sequencing used immunoSEQ multiplex PCR; TCRdb keeps in-frame clones, though not all of them. The data contain some 30,000 clones, 80% to 95% of them singletons. The sample was peripheral blood mononuclear cells, taken before any cancer treatment. Receptors originate from a female donor older than 55 with stage II lung adenocarcinoma. CDR3s include the opening cysteine and the closing phenylalanine or tryptophan. A D gene is named only where the DNA matches it firmly. Rows may omit the clone size; those that give it use once, few, many or a size class.

abundance | j_gene | d_gene | v_gene | CDR3aa | CDR3nt
- | TRBJ2-2 | - | TRBV5-4 | CASSFWSRELFF | TGTGCCAGCAGCTTTTGGAGCCGGGAGCTGTTTTTT
- | TRBJ1-1 | - | TRBV28 | CASRGGGNTEAFF | TGTGCCAGCAGGGGGGGCGGAAACACTGAAGCTTTCTTT
- | TRBJ2-3 | TRBD2 | TRBV6-4 | CASSDIMGGSTDTQYF | TGTGCCAGCAGTGACATAATGGGGGGGAGCACAGATACGCAGTATTTT
- | TRBJ2-7 | TRBD2 | TRBV7-8 | CASSLELAGDYEQYF | TGTGCCAGCAGCTTAGAACTAGCGGGAGACTACGAGCAGTACTTC
- | TRBJ2-7 | - | TRBV6-1 | CASSVGYEQYF | TGTGCCAGCAGTGTAGGGTACGAGCAGTACTTC
- | TRBJ2-7 | TRBD1 | TRBV20-1 | CSASAGGEQYF | TGCAGTGCTAGTGCAGGGGGCGAGCAGTACTTC
- | TRBJ1-2 | - | TRBV7-2 | CASRLRSSYGYTF | TGTGCCAGCAGGCTAAGGTCTAGCTATGGCTACACCTTC
- | TRBJ1-1 | - | TRBV6-4 | CASTPSPGNTEAFF | TGTGCCAGCACCCCGTCCCCAGGGAACACTGAAGCTTTCTTT
- | TRBJ2-3 | - | TRBV5-1 | CASSIRTDRDTQYF | TGCGCCAGCAGCATACGGACGGACCGAGATACGCAGTATTTT
- | TRBJ2-3 | - | TRBV5-1 | CASSLRGAGTDTQYF | TGCGCCAGCAGCTTGCGAGGGGCCGGAACAGATACGCAGTATTTT
- | TRBJ1-3 | - | TRBV30 | CAQRGRGGNTIYF | TGTGCACAAAGAGGTCGGGGCGGAAACACCATATATTTT
- | TRBJ1-4 | - | TRBV7-9 | CASSPRMGAGEKLFF | TGTGCCAGCAGCCCCCGAATGGGGGCAGGAGAAAAACTGTTTTTT
- | TRBJ2-7 | - | TRBV28 | CASTTGSLVEQYF | TGTGCCAGCACTACAGGGAGTCTGGTGGAGCAGTACTTC
- | TRBJ1-1 | - | TRBV25-1 | CASSVRDRNTEAFF | TGTGCCAGCAGTGTGAGGGATCGGAACACTGAAGCTTTCTTT
few | TRBJ2-7 | - | TRBV14 | CASSFRRAPYEQYF | TGTGCCAGCAGCTTCCGGAGGGCCCCCTACGAGCAGTACTTC
- | TRBJ2-2 | - | TRBV4-3 | CASSQEWKIAGELFF | TGCGCCAGCAGCCAAGAATGGAAGATCGCCGGGGAGCTGTTTTTT
once | TRBJ2-6 | TRBD1 | TRBV6-4 | CASSTQGTGANVLTF | TGTGCCAGCAGTACACAGGGGACTGGGGCCAACGTCCTGACTTTC
- | TRBJ2-2 | - | TRBV7-9 | CASSPPGLTGELFF | TGTGCCAGCAGCCCACCCGGGCTCACCGGGGAGCTGTTTTTT
- | TRBJ2-7 | - | TRBV14 | CASSASILAYEQYF | TGTGCCAGCAGCGCTAGTATCCTTGCTTACGAGCAGTACTTC
- | TRBJ2-3 | TRBD2 | TRBV7-6 | CASSLEGLTTDTQYF | TGTGCCAGCAGCTTAGAGGGACTAACCACAGATACGCAGTATTTT
few | TRBJ2-1 | TRBD2 | TRBV6-5 | CASSYSSLAGGEQFF | TGTGCCAGCAGTTACTCGTCACTAGCGGGGGGGGAGCAGTTCTTC
- | TRBJ1-4 | TRBD1 | TRBV28 | CASSLWGTGGVEKLFF | TGTGCCAGCAGTTTATGGGGGACAGGGGGGGTGGAAAAACTGTTTTTT
- | TRBJ1-5 | - | TRBV6-1 | CATIETGRKPQHF | TGTGCCACCATAGAGACAGGCAGAAAGCCCCAGCATTTT
once | TRBJ1-1 | TRBD1 | TRBV19 | CASSRAQGRGGISPEAFF | TGTGCCAGTAGTAGGGCACAGGGGCGTGGAGGTATTAGTCCTGAAGCTTTCTTT
- | TRBJ2-1 | TRBD1 | TRBV5-1 | CASSLATGGREQFF | TGCGCCAGCAGCCTGGCGACAGGGGGCCGTGAGCAGTTCTTC
- | TRBJ1-3 | - | TRBV5-1 | CASSLGGQNSGNTIYF | TGCGCCAGCAGCTTGGGGGGACAAAACTCTGGAAACACCATATATTTT
- | TRBJ1-1 | - | TRBV7-2 | CASSSVGASVGTEAFF | TGTGCCAGCAGCTCGGTGGGAGCCTCGGTGGGCACTGAAGCTTTCTTT
- | TRBJ2-7 | - | TRBV2 | CASSADNDEQYF | TGTGCCAGCAGTGCCGACAATGACGAGCAGTACTTC
- | TRBJ2-3 | - | TRBV5-1 | CASSWVGTTSTDTQYF | TGCGCCAGCAGCTGGGTGGGAACCACTAGCACAGATACGCAGTATTTT
- | TRBJ2-2 | - | TRBV28 | CASSPPDGSGSGELFF | TGTGCCAGCAGTCCACCGGACGGCTCGGGGTCCGGGGAGCTGTTTTTT
- | TRBJ2-1 | TRBD1 | TRBV27 | CASSLSSTGALNEQFF | TGTGCCAGCAGTTTATCTTCGACAGGGGCTCTTAATGAGCAGTTCTTC
few | TRBJ1-2 | - | TRBV28 | CASSLGGSYGYTF | TGTGCCAGCAGTTTAGGTGGGTCCTATGGCTACACCTTC
- | TRBJ2-7 | - | TRBV5-1 | CASGTGISISYEQYF | TGCGCCAGCGGTACCGGGATATCGATCTCCTACGAGCAGTACTTC
once | TRBJ2-7 | TRBD2 | TRBV5-1 | CASSRPGLAAPYEQYF | TGCGCCAGCAGCCGACCGGGACTAGCGGCCCCCTACGAGCAGTACTTC
- | TRBJ2-3 | TRBD2 | TRBV5-4 | CASSSRGSGSTDTQYF | TGTGCCAGCAGCTCCCGGGGTAGCGGGAGCACAGATACGCAGTATTTT
- | TRBJ1-5 | TRBD1 | TRBV30 | CAWSRQGDQPQHF | TGTGCCTGGAGTCGACAGGGAGATCAGCCCCAGCATTTT
- | TRBJ2-5 | TRBD1 | TRBV25-1 | CASTQGDGTQYF | TGTGCCAGCACACAGGGGGACGGGACCCAGTACTTC
- | TRBJ2-5 | TRBD2 | TRBV4-3 | CASSQAVTSGGLYQETQYF | TGCGCCAGCAGCCAAGCGGTGACTAGCGGGGGCCTCTACCAAGAGACCCAGTACTTC
once | TRBJ2-7 | - | TRBV18 | CASSPPGRSYEQYF | TGTGCCAGCTCACCGCCGGGACGGAGCTACGAGCAGTACTTC
- | TRBJ2-2 | - | TRBV23-1 | CASSQFGPDRDTGELFF | TGCGCCAGCAGTCAATTTGGCCCAGACCGAGACACCGGGGAGCTGTTTTTT
- | TRBJ2-5 | - | TRBV2 | CASREGGETQYF | TGTGCCAGCAGAGAGGGGGGAGAGACCCAGTACTTC
- | TRBJ2-1 | - | TRBV5-6 | CASSLDNEQFF | TGTGCCAGCAGCTTAGACAATGAGCAGTTCTTC
- | TRBJ2-1 | TRBD1 | TRBV9 | CASSARQGLHNEQFF | TGTGCCAGCAGCGCTCGACAGGGTCTTCACAATGAGCAGTTCTTC
- | TRBJ2-3 | TRBD1 | TRBV2 | CASQGQGVSTDTQYF | TGTGCCAGTCAAGGGCAGGGGGTTAGCACAGATACGCAGTATTTT
- | TRBJ2-2 | TRBD1 | TRBV9 | CASSVASRQGGRMELFF | TGTGCCAGCAGCGTAGCCTCGAGACAGGGCGGGCGTATGGAGCTGTTTTTT